The present entry profiles one T cell receptor (beta chain) with its context. What it binds is unknown. The data originate from a study of T cells in Graves' hyperthyroidism and ophthalmopathy. Study-wide points: Ophthalmopathy, which appeared later, was predicted by the model a median roughly 6.6 months before onset.

The length of the CDR3 is 15 residues. Germline CDR1 reads SGHDN; CDR2 reads FVKESK. The V gene lost 0 bases and the J gene lost 9 bases, with 15 bases spanning the gap. Stable Graves' hyperthyroidism meant no ophthalmopathy progression within 18 months. There were TCR beta CDR3 regions amplified from RNA transcripts. An initial round of RT-PCR targeting the TCR CDR3 relied on the HTBI primer set. TCRdb passed the multiplex PCR reads through MiXCR, listing each CDR3 protein once. The sample holds around 560,000 distinct CDR3 sequences; 16% are singletons and the top ten take around 18%. The receptor was isolated from a woman aged 18 to 35 with Graves' hyperthyroidism. V usage is TRBV14 and J usage is TRBJ2-1; D unclear. The source material was blood. CDR3 sequence reads: CASSQDLLPVGEQFF. The CDR3 DNA follows: TGTGCCAGCAGCCAAGACCTGTTGCCGGTTGGTGAGCAGTTCTTC.